Each of the 9 T cell receptor beta chains below was sequenced from the same sample in a study of T cell changes during pregnancy in multiple sclerosis. Generated by immunoSEQ multiplex PCR, the TCRdb table keeps only in-frame clones and is missing some. The sample consists of about 60,000 clones, under 95% of them appearing once. This specimen was CD8+ T cells from peripheral blood mononuclear cells, taken in the second trimester of pregnancy. The source is a female donor with multiple sclerosis, enrolled in a pregnancy study.

This chain joins TRBV12-5 and TRBJ2-7; tentatively, D is TRBD2 (5 bases). The CDR3 loop spans 14 amino acids. Trimming removed 5 bases at V and 3 bases at J, with 14 bases between. Germline V gives CDR1 LGHNT, CDR2 FRNRAP. This chain's CDR3 is CASGLPGLNYEQYF. In DNA, the CDR3 is TGTGCTAGTGGTCTCCCCGGACTGAACTACGAGCAGTACTTC.

The chain has TRBV19 and TRBJ2-7; D remains unclear. V shed 3 bases and J shed 1 base, with 16 bases lying between them. CDR1 LNHDA and CDR2 SQIVND come from the germline V gene (reference sequence). The CDR3 runs to 16 residues. This CDR3 reads CASSMKWVTRSYEQYF. The CDR3 region has the DNA TGTGCCAGTAGTATGAAATGGGTAACGCGGTCCTACGAGCAGTACTTC.

The chain couples TRBV27 to TRBJ2-7, with TRBD2 matching 11 bases. This CDR3 contains 14 residues. Germline V gene sequence: CDR1 MNHEY, CDR2 SMNVEV (reference sequence). The V gene end was trimmed by 5 bases and the J gene end by 4 bases; junction bases not matched to a gene: 4. The DNA of the CDR3 is TGTGCCAGCAGTCCCGGGACTAGCGGTTACGAGCAGTACTTC. This translates into CASSPGTSGYEQYF.

The CDR3 sequence: CASSLGTNTEAFF. CDR3 nucleotides: TGTGCCAGCAGTTTAGGCACGAACACTGAAGCTTTCTTT. The V gene is TRBV28, the J gene TRBJ1-1; no reliable D call. Germline-derived CDR1 and CDR2 are MDHEN and SYDVKM. The CDR3 extends over 13 amino acids. Trimming shortened V by 2 bases and J by 1 base, and 5 bases separated the two germline ends.

The chain recombines TRBV7-2 with TRBJ2-7, with 9 bases identical to TRBD2. J gave up 2 bases and V 5 bases, and 10 bases lay outside the gene matches. This CDR3 has 16 residues. The V gene's germline CDR1 is SGHTA and CDR2 FQGNSA. The CDR3 sequence is CASSNGLAQGTYEQYF. The CDR3 DNA is TGTGCCAGCAGCAACGGACTAGCGCAAGGAACCTACGAGCAGTACTTC.

The rearrangement uses TRBV28 and TRBJ1-3; no clear D gene. The germline V gene encodes CDR1 MDHEN and CDR2 SYDVKM. Trimming removed 8 bases at V and 0 bases at J, with 17 bases between. The CDR3 runs to 16 residues. The CDR3 nucleotides are TGTGCCAGCGCCTTAACGAGCAGGATCTCTGGAAACACCATATATTTT. Translated, it gives CASALTSRISGNTIYF.

V usage is TRBV19 and J usage is TRBJ1-1; D not certain. Trimming pared 5 bases from V and 0 bases from J, leaving 4 bases between. Germline V gene data show CDR1 as LNHDA and CDR2 as SQIVND (reference sequence). The CDR3 consists of 12 residues. This CDR3 is CASSLLNTEAFF. CDR3 nucleotides: TGTGCCAGTAGTCTGTTGAACACTGAAGCTTTCTTT.

The V call is TRBV5-1, the J call TRBJ2-5; D may be TRBD1 (5 bases). CDR1 and CDR2 from the germline V gene are SGHRS and YFSETQ. V shed 3 bases and J shed 5 bases, with 11 bases lying between them. CDR3 length: 13 amino acids. CDR3 DNA: TGCGCCAGCAGCTCAGGGATTCAGGAGACCCAGTACTTC. Translation gives CASSSGIQETQYF.

The V call is TRBV6-1, the J call TRBJ1-5; tentative D call: TRBD1 (5 bases). The length of the CDR3 is 15 residues. Germline V gives CDR1 MNHNS, CDR2 SASEGT. The ends were cut back, 5 bases at V and 4 bases at J, with 15 bases in the middle. CDR3 loop: CASSRTRSFNQPQHF. Here the CDR3 DNA reads TGTGCCAGCAGTCGGACAAGGTCGTTTAATCAGCCCCAGCATTTT.